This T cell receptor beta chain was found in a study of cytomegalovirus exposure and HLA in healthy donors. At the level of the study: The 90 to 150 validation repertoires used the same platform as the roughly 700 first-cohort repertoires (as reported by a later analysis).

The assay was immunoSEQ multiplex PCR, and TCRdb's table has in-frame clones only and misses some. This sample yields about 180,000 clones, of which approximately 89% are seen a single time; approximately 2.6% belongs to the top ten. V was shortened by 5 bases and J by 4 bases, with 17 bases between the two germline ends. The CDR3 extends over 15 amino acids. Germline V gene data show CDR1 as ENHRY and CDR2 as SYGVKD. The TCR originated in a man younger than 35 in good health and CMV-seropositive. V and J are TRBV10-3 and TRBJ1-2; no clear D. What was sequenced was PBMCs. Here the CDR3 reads CAISSPDGGPYGYTF. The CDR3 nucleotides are TGTGCCATCAGTTCCCCGGACGGAGGGCCCTATGGCTACACCTTC.